These T cell receptor beta chains were read from a single sample in a study of blood T cells in healthy people across ages. MiXCR, run by TCRdb on the 5' RACE reads, gives a single entry per CDR3 protein. The sample contains about 680,000 distinct CDR3 sequences, 45% to 50% of which appear only once. Specimen: blood. The receptors were gathered from a woman in her fifties or sixties in good health. Both conserved end residues are part of each CDR3. The order of the fields is J gene, V gene, clone size, D gene, CDR3 protein, CDR3 DNA. A D gene is named only where the DNA matches it firmly. The listing skips clone size in some rows; elsewhere it reads once, few, many or a size class.

TRBJ2-2	TRBV7-2	NA	NA	CASSPRDTRWRTGELFF	TGTGCCAGCAGCCCGAGGGACACCCGATGGAGAACCGGGGAGCTGTTTTTT
TRBJ2-7	TRBV12-3/TRBV12-4	few	NA	CASSPAVRTRTYEQYF	TGTGCCAGCAGTCCCGCGGTTCGAACACGTACCTACGAGCAGTACTTC
TRBJ2-7	TRBV5-5	few	NA	CASSSGVHEQYF	TGTGCCAGCAGTTCAGGGGTCCACGAGCAGTACTTC
TRBJ1-2	TRBV18	once	TRBD1	CASSQSGTGNGYTF	TGTGCCAGCTCACAATCCGGGACAGGGAATGGCTACACCTTC
TRBJ2-7	TRBV6-5	NA	TRBD2	CASRSSGTSAYEQYF	TGTGCCAGCAGATCCTCCGGGACTAGCGCCTACGAGCAGTACTTC
TRBJ1-1	TRBV6-1	NA	NA	CASSVEDMNTEAFF	TGTGCCAGCAGTGTCGAGGACATGAACACTGAAGCTTTCTTT
TRBJ2-5	TRBV5-4	NA	NA	CASSRATGQETQYF	TGTGCCAGCAGCAGGGCGACAGGACAAGAGACCCAGTACTTC
TRBJ2-2	TRBV30	few	NA	CAWSVSLGGTGELFF	TGTGCCTGGAGTGTATCTTTGGGCGGCACCGGGGAGCTGTTTTTT
TRBJ2-1	TRBV7-2	NA	NA	CASSFSANEQFF	TGTGCCAGCAGTTTTAGTGCCAATGAGCAGTTCTTC
TRBJ2-3	TRBV9	few	NA	CASSVVGGAADTQYF	TGTGCCAGCAGCGTAGTGGGGGGCGCAGCGGATACGCAGTATTTT
TRBJ2-7	TRBV5-1	many	TRBD1	CASSLGTGSRTYEQYF	TGCGCCAGCAGCTTGGGGACAGGGAGTAGGACCTACGAGCAGTACTTC
TRBJ2-5	TRBV6-2/TRBV6-3	NA	NA	CASKPLILLLGRNEQYF	TGTGCCAGCAAGCCACTGATACTCCTCCTAGGTAGAAATGAGCAGTACTTC
TRBJ2-3	TRBV13	NA	NA	CASSYTATDTQYF	TGTGCCAGCAGCTATACTGCCACAGATACGCAGTATTTT
TRBJ2-1	TRBV27	NA	TRBD2	CASSLSGSFNYNEQFF	TGTGCCAGCAGTCTAAGCGGGAGTTTCAACTACAATGAGCAGTTCTTC
TRBJ2-3	TRBV29-1	NA	NA	CSVVAVTSTDTQYF	TGCAGCGTTGTTGCAGTCACTAGCACAGATACGCAGTATTTT
TRBJ2-1	TRBV28	once	NA	CASSPGPGGYNNEQFF	TGTGCCAGCAGTCCCGGACCCGGAGGCTATAACAATGAGCAGTTCTTC
TRBJ1-4	TRBV20-1	NA	NA	CSAGAWGESEKLFF	TGCAGTGCTGGGGCATGGGGAGAGAGTGAAAAACTGTTTTTT
TRBJ1-1	TRBV20-1	NA	NA	CSARDGGQLNTEAFF	TGCAGTGCTAGAGACGGGGGGCAGTTGAACACTGAAGCTTTCTTT
TRBJ1-2	TRBV7-6	NA	NA	CASSQGQTNYGYTF	TGTGCCAGCAGCCAAGGACAGACTAACTATGGCTACACCTTC
TRBJ2-1	TRBV20-1	once	TRBD2	CSARGAGGSRNEQFF	TGCAGTGCTAGAGGGGCTGGCGGGAGCCGCAATGAGCAGTTCTTC
TRBJ2-7	TRBV27	few	TRBD1	CASSFGTGGMYEQYF	TGTGCCAGCAGTTTCGGGACAGGGGGAATGTACGAGCAGTACTTC
TRBJ2-1	TRBV25-1	NA	TRBD2	CASSPETSGAGEQFF	TGTGCCAGCAGTCCAGAGACTAGCGGGGCCGGTGAGCAGTTCTTC
TRBJ2-1	TRBV20-1	few	NA	CSARDGTRNEQFF	TGCAGTGCTAGAGATGGGACGCGAAATGAGCAGTTCTTC
TRBJ2-5	TRBV29-1	many	NA	CSVGAPRGAVQETQYF	TGCAGCGTTGGGGCTCCCCGGGGTGCCGTTCAAGAGACCCAGTACTTC
TRBJ1-2	TRBV20-1	NA	NA	CSAREGEGYGYTF	TGCAGTGCTAGAGAGGGGGAGGGGTATGGCTACACCTTC
TRBJ1-1	TRBV6-6	once	NA	CASSYSQAPEAFF	TGTGCCAGCAGTTACTCGCAGGCCCCTGAAGCTTTCTTT
TRBJ1-2	TRBV2	once	TRBD1	CASMNRGRGYTF	TGTGCCAGCATGAACAGGGGTCGTGGCTACACCTTC
TRBJ2-4	TRBV7-2	NA	NA	CASSLTGLKNIQYF	TGTGCCAGCAGCTTAACGGGGCTCAAAAACATTCAGTACTTC
TRBJ2-7	TRBV18	NA	NA	CASSPRPGTGYEQYF	TGTGCCAGCTCACCACGGCCAGGAACCGGCTACGAGCAGTACTTC
TRBJ1-1	TRBV30	NA	NA	CAWAHGGDTEAFF	TGTGCCTGGGCGCATGGCGGGGACACTGAAGCTTTCTTT
TRBJ2-1	TRBV7-9	NA	NA	CASSLFGIRLVTLNEQFF	TGTGCCAGCAGCCTATTCGGGATAAGGCTAGTCACTTTAAATGAGCAGTTCTTC
TRBJ2-7	TRBV7-9	many	NA	CASSLAGRAYEQYF	TGTGCCAGCAGCTTGGCGGGAAGAGCCTACGAGCAGTACTTC